Listed here are 25 T cell receptor beta chains from one sample, sequenced in a study of CD4 T cells in relation to SARS-CoV-2 and coronaviruses. Method: immunoSEQ multiplex PCR; TCRdb's copy keeps in-frame clones and lacks some. This repertoire shows tens of thousands of clones, just over 90% found once; its top ten account for about 0.4%. The source material was naive CD4+ T cells from PBMCs. Subset denoted: naive CD4+ T cells isolated by negative enrichment. Receptors originate from an adult with COVID-19.

In this sample, this clone turned up once. In DNA, the CDR3 is TGTGCCAGCAGTAGATCCGGGACAGTGGATTTCCTGTTTTTT. Residues: CASSRSGTVDFLFF. The chain uses TRBV21-1 and TRBJ1-4; the table's D call, TRBD1, was not checked against the DNA. TRBV21-1 is recorded as a pseudogene. This CDR3 has 14 residues.

The V gene is TRBV29-1, the J gene TRBJ1-5; the match to TRBD1 covers 9 bases. V dropped 4 bases and J dropped 6; count of bases not matched to a gene: 4. Germline V CDR1 and CDR2: SQVTM, ANQGSEA. The CDR3 contains 13 residues. The CDR3 loop is CSVGGQGGQPQHF. The CDR3 region has the DNA TGCAGCGTTGGGGGACAGGGCGGTCAGCCCCAGCATTTT.

This sequence joins TRBV5-6 and TRBJ2-1, with a weak D call TRBD2 (5 bases). The CDR3 is 13 residues long. CDR1 and CDR2 (germline): SGHDT, YYEEEE. The germline V and J ends were trimmed by 2 bases and 6 bases, with 9 bases remaining between them. This chain's CDR3 is CASSFTRANEQFF. CDR3 DNA: TGTGCCAGCAGCTTCACGCGGGCCAATGAGCAGTTCTTC.

This rearrangement joins TRBV11-2 to TRBJ2-7; no clear D gene. In germline, CDR1 is SGHAT, CDR2 FQNNGV. This CDR3 contains 14 residues. The germline V and J ends were trimmed by 3 bases and 0 bases, with 9 bases remaining between them. CDR3 in DNA: TGTGCCAGCAGCTTCCAGGAGTCCTCCTACGAGCAGTACTTC. The encoded protein is CASSFQESSYEQYF. The full variable domain, its missing parts supplied by reference TRBV11-2 and TRBJ2-7, is EAGVAQSPRYKIIEKRQSVAFWCNPISGHATLYWYQQILGQGPKLLIQFQNNGVVDDSQLPKDRFSAERLKGVDSTLKIQPAKLEDSAVYLCASSFQESSYEQYFGPGTRLTVT.

The chain combines TRBV25-1 with TRBJ1-1; the D is unclear. Looked up from germline, CDR1 is MGHDK and CDR2 is SYGVNS. V lost 5 bases, J lost 5 bases, and 12 bases lay in between. The CDR3 has 13 residues. This CDR3 is CASSTKRDTEAFF. In nucleotides, the CDR3 is TGTGCCAGCAGTACGAAGAGGGATACTGAAGCTTTCTTT. The full variable domain, completed using reference TRBV25-1 and TRBJ1-1, is EADIYQTPRYLVIGTGKKITLECSQTMGHDKMYWYQQDPGMELHLIHYSYGVNSTEKGDLSSESTVSRIRTEHFPLTLESARPSHTSQYLCASSTKRDTEAFFGQGTRLTVV.

The chain employs TRBV7-9 and TRBJ2-2; D perhaps matches TRBD1 (6 bases). Germline V CDR1 and CDR2: SEHNR, FQNEAQ (reference sequence). There are 16 residues in the CDR3. Trimming took 8 bases from V and 4 from J, leaving 20 bases between them. The CDR3 DNA reads as TGTGCCAGCTCCAAAACGACAGGTTCGGGCACCGGGGAGCTGTTTTTT. Amino acid sequence: CASSKTTGSGTGELFF.

V usage is TRBV5-1 and J usage is TRBJ2-1, with 10 bases that match TRBD2. J was trimmed by 9 bases and V by 1 base; bases with no gene match: 10. There are 16 residues in the CDR3. Germline V gives CDR1 SGHRS, CDR2 YFSETQ. CDR3: CASSLMSLAGASEQFF. The CDR3 bases are TGCGCCAGCAGCTTGATGTCCCTAGCGGGAGCAAGTGAGCAGTTCTTC.

The CDR3 DNA reads TGTGCCACCAGTGACCGGTACAATGAGCAGTTCTTC. Encoded protein: CATSDRYNEQFF. The chain joins TRBV24-1 to TRBJ2-1, with D hard to call. Germline CDR1 is KGHDR and CDR2 is SFDVKD. V was cut by 4 bases and J by 4 bases, with 4 bases left in between. The CDR3 extends over 12 amino acids.

The chain has TRBV6-1 and TRBJ1-5; D remains ambiguous. This CDR3 has 16 amino acids. CDR1 is MNHNS and CDR2 is SASEGT in the germline V gene. The ends were cut back, 1 base at V and 1 base at J, with 11 bases in the middle. As DNA, the CDR3 is TGTGCCAGCAGTGAAGTAGGGTTTTGGAGCAATCAGCCCCAGCATTTT. It yields the protein CASSEVGFWSNQPQHF.

The chain joins TRBV7-2 to TRBJ2-1, with D unresolved. Trimming removed 1 base at V and 10 bases at J, with 17 bases between. Germline CDR1 SGHTA, CDR2 FQGNSA. The CDR3 has 15 residues. The CDR3 region is CASSLEETLVGEQFF. As DNA, the CDR3 is TGTGCCAGCAGCTTAGAAGAGACTCTTGTCGGCGAGCAGTTCTTC.

The chain employs TRBV10-3 and TRBJ2-5; D remains unclear. Germline CDR1 ENHRY, CDR2 SYGVKD. V was pared by 0 bases and J by 4 bases, with 6 bases between. This CDR3 region has 13 residues. DNA of the CDR3: TGTGCCATCAGTGAGTCAAGGAGAGAGACCCAGTACTTC. Residues: CAISESRRETQYF.

The chain carries TRBV2 and TRBJ2-1, with D possibly called TRBD1 or TRBD2 (5 bases each). Looked up from germline, CDR1 is SNHLY and CDR2 is FYNNEI. The V end lost 8 bases, the J end lost 0 bases, and 14 bases lay between the germline ends. This CDR3 has 15 amino acids. CDR3 in DNA: TGTGCCAGCGCCCGGGACCGATACTCCTACAATGAGCAGTTCTTC. Protein: CASARDRYSYNEQFF.

The chain employs TRBV6-2 or TRBV6-3 and TRBJ2-1; a weak D match, TRBD2 (6 bases). Per germline, CDR1 MNHEY and CDR2 SVGEGT. V lost 4 bases and J 0 bases, leaving 10 bases between the germline ends. The CDR3 is made up of 15 amino acids. The CDR3 DNA follows: TGTGCCAGCAGTTGGGACTTTAGCTCCTACAATGAGCAGTTCTTC. It translates to CASSWDFSSYNEQFF.

This clone has only one observation. The V gene is TRBV20-1, the J gene TRBJ2-3; no definite D call. Germline CDR1 is DFQATT and CDR2 is SNEGSKA (reference sequence). The CDR3 loop spans 12 amino acids. The ends were cut back, 3 bases at V and 0 bases at J, with 4 bases in the middle. The DNA of the CDR3 is TGCAGTGCTAGTCCTAGCACAGATACGCAGTATTTT. Protein: CSASPSTDTQYF.

This chain joins TRBV4-1 and TRBJ1-2; maybe TRBD1 (5 bases). The CDR3 has 12 residues. V gave up 1 base and J gave up 9 bases, with 9 bases separating them. CDR1 is MGHRA, CDR2 YSYEKL, per germline. CDR3 nucleotides: TGCGCCAGCAGCCAAGGGAGGGGCCGCTACACCTTC. Translation: CASSQGRGRYTF.

This clone was seen once. This chain connects TRBV7-8 to TRBJ2-1, with 13 bases that match TRBD2. V shed 4 bases and J 5 bases; nucleotides not matched to a gene: 2. This CDR3 is 15 amino acids long. Germline CDR1 and CDR2: SGHVS and FQNEAQ. Written as DNA, the CDR3 is TGTGCCAGCAGCTCGGGACTAGCGGGAAACAATGAGCAGTTCTTC. The encoded protein is CASSSGLAGNNEQFF.

V usage is TRBV28 and J usage is TRBJ2-1, with 7 bases aligning to TRBD1. The CDR3 has 16 residues. V trimming: 6 bases; J trimming: 6 bases; junction bases outside the gene matches: 14. Per germline, CDR1 MDHEN and CDR2 SYDVKM. This CDR3 reads CASRNQQGFTVNEQFF. The CDR3 nucleotides are TGTGCCAGCAGAAATCAACAGGGGTTCACGGTCAATGAGCAGTTCTTC.

This rearrangement joins TRBV6-6 to TRBJ2-3, with TRBD2 matching over 13 bases. V lost 5 bases to trimming and J lost 0 bases; unmatched junction nucleotides: 11. Germline assignment: CDR1 MNHNY and CDR2 SVGAGI (reference sequence). The CDR3 contains 19 residues. The CDR3 coding sequence is TGTGCCAGCAGTCCACAGCCGGGACTAGCGGGAAGGAGCACAGATACGCAGTATTTT. Translated: CASSPQPGLAGRSTDTQYF.

The chain joins TRBV7-2 to TRBJ2-1, with 8 bases lining up with TRBD2. The CDR3 spans 15 residues. The germline gives CDR1 SGHTA, CDR2 FQGNSA. The ends lost 5 bases at V and 1 base at J; junction bases unmatched: 4. The CDR3 loop is CASSKSGGSYNEQFF. The CDR3 bases are TGTGCCAGCAGCAAAAGCGGGGGATCCTACAATGAGCAGTTCTTC.

The chain joins TRBV11-2 to TRBJ2-5; 9 bases match TRBD2. V trimming: 0 bases; J trimming: 4 bases; junction bases outside the gene matches: 9. This CDR3 contains 17 residues. Germline loops: CDR1 SGHAT, CDR2 FQNNGV. DNA for the CDR3: TGTGCCAGCAGCTTAGATCGTATAGCGGGAGTCCGAGAGACCCAGTACTTC. It encodes CASSLDRIAGVRETQYF.

The V gene is TRBV7-9, the J gene TRBJ2-7; TRBD2 aligns across 14 bases. V lost 2 bases and J lost 4; bases outside the gene matches: 4. The CDR3 length is 16 residues. In germline, CDR1 is SEHNR, CDR2 FQNEAQ (reference sequence). In DNA, the CDR3 is TGTGCCAGCAGCTTAAAAGGACTAGCGGGAGGTTACGAGCAGTACTTC. Translating it yields CASSLKGLAGGYEQYF.

The chain has TRBV12-3 or TRBV12-4 and TRBJ2-1; no reliable D call. The CDR3 has 13 amino acids. V lost 5 bases and J lost 8, with 13 bases in between. The DNA for the CDR3 is TGTGCCAGCAGTGTACCCTACCCCCATGAGCAGTTCTTC. The encoded protein is CASSVPYPHEQFF.

The V call is TRBV3-1 (or the pseudogene TRBV3-2), the J call TRBJ2-7; unclear D gene. This CDR3 spans 13 amino acids. CDR1 is LGHDT and CDR2 is YNNKEL in the germline V gene (reference sequence). Trimming left V 2 bases short and J 0 bases short, with 5 bases between. The CDR3 sequence is CASSQLASYEQYF. Here the CDR3 DNA reads TGTGCCAGCAGCCAACTCGCCTCCTACGAGCAGTACTTC.

V usage is TRBV6-2 or TRBV6-3 and J usage is TRBJ2-7; 9 bases are a match to TRBD1. Germline CDR1 reads MNHEY; CDR2 reads SVGEGT. The CDR3 extends over 14 amino acids. Trimming at V came to 5 bases and at J to 4 bases, leaving 6 bases not matched to a gene. The CDR3 region is CASSMTGGTYEQYF. In nucleotides, the CDR3 is TGTGCCAGCAGTATGACAGGGGGAACGTACGAGCAGTACTTC.

This clone appeared once. The rearrangement links TRBV5-1 to TRBJ1-2, with 10 bases aligning to TRBD1. The V segment lost 0 bases and the J segment 7 bases; nucleotides outside the gene matches: 27. Per the germline V gene, CDR1 is SGHRS and CDR2 is YFSETQ. There are 22 residues in the CDR3. The CDR3 is CASSLGSPFRNPTGGALGGYTF. CDR3 nucleotides: TGCGCCAGCAGCTTGGGGTCGCCCTTTCGTAATCCGACAGGGGGCGCATTAGGTGGCTACACCTTC.